These T cell receptor beta chains were read from a single sample in a study of CD8 T cells in ankylosing spondylitis. From the 5' RACE reads, TCRdb called clonotypes with MiXCR, one entry per CDR3 protein. The table shows fewer than 500,000 distinct CDR3 sequences, with around 20% occurring only once. Sequencing used blood, either unsorted or a sorted T cell fraction (not recorded which). The receptor source for this set is a male donor with ankylosing spondylitis. Each CDR3 is given with its conserved first and last residue. Fields, in order: clone size, V gene, D gene, J gene, CDR3 DNA, CDR3 protein. A D gene is named only where the DNA matches it firmly. Clone size is given for some rows only: seen once, a few or many times, or a class if the clone is expanded.

.,TRBV9,TRBD2,TRBJ2-7,TGTGCCAGCAGCGTAAAACGACTAGCGGGCTTCTACGAGCAGTACTTC,CASSVKRLAGFYEQYF
.,TRBV5-1,TRBD2,TRBJ2-7,TGCGCCAGCAGCTCGTTAGCGGGAGACGAGCAGTACTTC,CASSSLAGDEQYF
few,TRBV29-1,TRBD2,TRBJ2-7,TGCAGCGTTCCTAGCGGGAGGGTCCACGAGCAGTACTTC,CSVPSGRVHEQYF
few,TRBV20-1,.,TRBJ2-3,TGCAGTGCTAGAGATGGCCAGGGCACAGATACGCAGTATTTT,CSARDGQGTDTQYF
.,TRBV20-1,.,TRBJ1-2,TGCAGTGCTCCGTCCCCCGACGGCAGGCTCGGCGGAGATGGCTACACCTTC,CSAPSPDGRLGGDGYTF
few,TRBV29-1,.,TRBJ2-3,TGCAGCGTCACTTCACATAAGTCTAGCACAGATACGCAGTATTTT,CSVTSHKSSTDTQYF
.,TRBV7-9,.,TRBJ2-3,TGTGCCGGTAACTCCTGGCCGGGAGACACAGATACGCAGTATTTT,CAGNSWPGDTDTQYF
few,TRBV29-1,.,TRBJ2-1,TGCAGCGTTGACCACGGCAGGGGGAGGCATGAGCAGTTCTTC,CSVDHGRGRHEQFF
.,TRBV20-1,.,TRBJ2-1,TGCAGTGCCCGAACTGGGAAAGGCACGAATGAGCAGTTCTTC,CSARTGKGTNEQFF
once,TRBV2,.,TRBJ1-1,TGTGCCAGCAGCGCGCAATATCGCGGTGAAGCTTTCTTT,CASSAQYRGEAFF
.,TRBV4-2,TRBD2,TRBJ2-1,TGTGCCAGCAGCTTACACCTAGCGGGAGGATCCTACAATGAGCAGTTCTTC,CASSLHLAGGSYNEQFF
few,TRBV20-1,TRBD2,TRBJ2-7,TGCAGTGCTCCGCCGGCTAGCGGGAGTTCCGACGAGCAGTACTTC,CSAPPASGSSDEQYF
.,TRBV28,TRBD1,TRBJ2-5,TGTGCCAGCAGTTTCCGGACAGGGACAGAGACCCAGTACTTC,CASSFRTGTETQYF
.,TRBV7-9,TRBD1,TRBJ1-1,TGTGCCAGCAGCACCCTAACAGGGGCCAAAGCTTTCTTT,CASSTLTGAKAFF
.,TRBV15,.,TRBJ1-2,TGTGCCACCAGCAGAGATCTGGCAGGGACCTTCTATGGCTACACCTTC,CATSRDLAGTFYGYTF
.,TRBV20-1,.,TRBJ2-1,TGCAGTGCTAGGAATAATGAGGGCGGATACAATGAGCAGTTCTTC,CSARNNEGGYNEQFF
few,TRBV29-1,TRBD1,TRBJ1-1,TGCAGCGTTGGACAGGGCACAGGGTTGGCTTTCTTT,CSVGQGTGLAFF
.,TRBV3-1,TRBD1,TRBJ1-2,TGTGCCAGCAGCCAAGCCGACAGGGATTATGGCTACACCTTC,CASSQADRDYGYTF
few,TRBV5-5,TRBD1,TRBJ2-1,TGTGCCAGCAGCTCAAGAGCGGGACAGGGCTCAGGTGAGCAGTTCTTC,CASSSRAGQGSGEQFF
few,TRBV12-3/TRBV12-4,TRBD1,TRBJ2-2,TGTGCCAGCACCACGGGACAGGCCGGGGAGCTGTTTTTT,CASTTGQAGELFF
.,TRBV5-1,.,TRBJ1-4,TGCGCCAGCAGCTTGGATGCAAGGTCAAATGAAAAACTGTTTTTT,CASSLDARSNEKLFF
few,TRBV6-2/TRBV6-3,.,TRBJ1-5,TGTGCCAGCAGTTACTCGACGGTGAGCAATCAGCCCCAGCATTTT,CASSYSTVSNQPQHF
few,TRBV14,.,TRBJ1-5,TGTGCCAGCAGCCCGGTAGACCTCAGCAATCAGCCCCAGCATTTT,CASSPVDLSNQPQHF
.,TRBV20-1,TRBD2,TRBJ2-7,TGCAGTGCTGGAGGAGGACTAGCTACAACCTACGAGCAGTACTTC,CSAGGGLATTYEQYF
many,TRBV7-2,TRBD2,TRBJ2-1,TGTGCCAGCAGCTTAGGTCCACTGACTAGCGGATACAATGAGCAGTTCTTC,CASSLGPLTSGYNEQFF
few,TRBV6-2/TRBV6-3,.,TRBJ2-5,TGTGCCAGCGGAGGAGGGTTTGAGACCCAGTACTTC,CASGGGFETQYF
.,TRBV20-1,TRBD2,TRBJ2-1,TGCAGTGGAGCAATACTAGCGGCCAATGAGCAGTTCTTC,CSGAILAANEQFF
few,TRBV6-6,.,TRBJ2-7,TGTGCCAGCAGTTCCGCCGGAGACGAGCAGTACTTC,CASSSAGDEQYF
.,TRBV19,TRBD1,TRBJ2-7,TGTGCCAGTAGGAGGGGACAGGGATTTGGCGAGCAGTACTTC,CASRRGQGFGEQYF
few,TRBV20-1,.,TRBJ2-1,TGCAGTGCTTACCGCCGGGACGGACACAATGAGCAGTTCTTC,CSAYRRDGHNEQFF
.,TRBV28,.,TRBJ1-5,TGTGCCAGCAGTAGCAGGGTGCCCCAGCATTTT,CASSSRVPQHF
many,TRBV12-3/TRBV12-4,.,TRBJ2-5,TGTGCCAGCAGTCCCCTCGGGACTCCAGGGACCCAGTACTTC,CASSPLGTPGTQYF
.,TRBV12-3/TRBV12-4,.,TRBJ1-6,TGTGCCAGCAGTTCGACAGTCAGCTCCTATAATTCACCCCTCCACTTT,CASSSTVSSYNSPLHF
.,TRBV3-1,.,TRBJ2-1,TGTGCCAGCCGGGGGAGTTGGAATGAGCAGTTCTTC,CASRGSWNEQFF
.,TRBV7-2,.,TRBJ2-1,TGTGCCAGCAGCTTAACGGTGGACAATGAGCAGTTCTTC,CASSLTVDNEQFF
few,TRBV14,.,TRBJ2-3,TGTGCCAGCAGCAGGAGCGTGGCAGATACGCAGTATTTT,CASSRSVADTQYF
.,TRBV20-1,.,TRBJ1-4,TGCAGTGCTAGTCCAGATGAAAAACTGTTTTTT,CSASPDEKLFF
.,TRBV12-3/TRBV12-4,.,TRBJ1-2,TGTGCCAGCAGTTTGAGTAGGGGCAGGGAACCCTATGGCTACACCTTC,CASSLSRGREPYGYTF
.,TRBV20-1,TRBD2,TRBJ2-7,TGCAGTGCATACCCCGGGCGGGAGTATCGGCTAAAGCAGTACTTC,CSAYPGREYRLKQYF
.,TRBV20-1,TRBD2,TRBJ2-7,TGCAGTGCTAGAGTAGCTAGCGGGAGCTCCTACGAGCAGTACTTC,CSARVASGSSYEQYF
.,TRBV20-1,.,TRBJ1-2,TGCAGTGCCACCCCCCGGGACGGCTACACCTTC,CSATPRDGYTF
.,TRBV5-1,.,TRBJ2-2,TGCGCCAGCAGCTTGGGCGCTCGTGACACCGGGGAGCTGTTTTTT,CASSLGARDTGELFF
.,TRBV5-1,.,TRBJ2-3,TGCGCCAGCAGCAACATTGGTGATGCTAGCACAGATACGCAGTATTTT,CASSNIGDASTDTQYF
few,TRBV5-1,TRBD1,TRBJ1-4,TGCGCCAGCAGCTTCCAGGGACAGGGGAATGAAAAACTGTTTTTT,CASSFQGQGNEKLFF
.,TRBV28,.,TRBJ2-7,TGTGCCAGCAGACACCTGAGCCCCCGCTACGAGCAGTACTTC,CASRHLSPRYEQYF
.,TRBV7-2,.,TRBJ2-7,TGTGCCAGCAGCCCAACAGGACCCTCCTACGAGCAGTACTTC,CASSPTGPSYEQYF
.,TRBV3-1,.,TRBJ2-2,TGTGCCAGCAGCCGACTAGACGTATACACCGGGGAGCTGTTTTTT,CASSRLDVYTGELFF
.,TRBV10-1,TRBD2,TRBJ2-7,TGCGCCACTGGGACTACCGAAGGGTACGAGCAGTACTTC,CATGTTEGYEQYF
many,TRBV11-2,TRBD2,TRBJ2-1,TGTGCCAGCAGCTCTCTAAGACTAGCGGGTAGCGAGCAGTTCTTC,CASSSLRLAGSEQFF
.,TRBV7-3,TRBD1,TRBJ1-6,TGTGCCAGCAGCTTCACAGGGGGAAATTCACCCCTCCACTTT,CASSFTGGNSPLHF
few,TRBV19,TRBD1,TRBJ2-7,TGTGCCACCCGCCGGGACAGGACCTACGAGCAGTACTTC,CATRRDRTYEQYF
.,TRBV18,.,TRBJ2-7,TGTGCCAGCTCACCGGCAACGAGTGAGCAGTACTTC,CASSPATSEQYF
many,TRBV5-1,.,TRBJ1-1,TGCGCCAGCAGCTTGCGCGGGGGGACTGAAGCTTTCTTT,CASSLRGGTEAFF
few,TRBV6-5,.,TRBJ2-1,TGTGCCAGCAGTTTACCTGATGGGGCTAACTACAATGAGCAGTTCTTC,CASSLPDGANYNEQFF